This T cell receptor beta chain was retrieved from a study of OX40 agonist ivuxolimab in advanced cancers. As concerns this clone: Its antigen is unknown.

Findings of the study overall: The study did not work out the antigen specificity of the expanded peripheral T cells.

The assay was immunoSEQ multiplex PCR, and TCRdb's table has in-frame clones only and misses some. The table shows tens of thousands of clones, with approximately 91% occurring only once. The germline gives CDR1 GTSNPN, CDR2 SVGIG (reference sequence). After removal of 3 bases from V and 1 base from J, the junction contained 4 bases not matched to a gene. The CDR3 is 15 residues long. The material sequenced was CD4+ or CD8+ T cells sorted from blood, taken in a trial of the OX40 agonist ivuxolimab. This chain uses TRBV30 with TRBJ1-5; TRBD1 agrees at 9 bases. This clonotype was sampled from an adult with an advanced solid tumor such as melanoma, head and neck, liver or kidney cancer. The CDR3 DNA reads TGTGCCTGGAGCGGACAGGGGCCGAGCAATCAGCCCCAGCATTTT. The encoded protein is CAWSGQGPSNQPQHF.